The 29 T cell receptor beta chains below were found in one sample sequenced in a study of T cell repertoires in MIS-A myocarditis. Clones were sequenced by immunoSEQ multiplex PCR, and TCRdb holds only the in-frame ones, with some missing. The data show about 10,000 clones, 85% to 90% seen once. Input material: thoracic lymph node tissue obtained at autopsy. The receptors shown here come from a man aged 18 to 29 with fulminant myocarditis from multisystem inflammatory syndrome in adults (MIS-A) after COVID-19.

V gene TRBV27 combines with J gene TRBJ1-6; TRBD1 aligns across 9 bases. The CDR3 runs 15 residues. Per germline, CDR1 MNHEY and CDR2 SMNVEV (reference sequence). The ends lost 5 bases at V and 7 bases at J; junction bases unmatched: 6. The DNA for the CDR3 is TGTGCCAGCAGTCCCCAGGGGACAGGGAATTCACCCCTCCACTTT. It encodes CASSPQGTGNSPLHF.

The rearrangement uses TRBV10-1 and TRBJ2-3, with D perhaps TRBD2 (6 bases). CDR3 length: 14 residues. Germline CDR1 reads WNHNN; CDR2 reads SYGVQD (reference sequence). The ends were cut back, 6 bases at V and 4 bases at J, with 14 bases in the middle. In DNA, the CDR3 is TGCGCCAGCAGCAACAGCGGGTGGGCAGATACGCAGTATTTT. As protein: CASSNSGWADTQYF.

The chain links TRBV5-1 to TRBJ2-1; 8 nucleotides agree with TRBD1. The CDR3 has 14 residues. Germline CDR1 SGHRS, CDR2 YFSETQ. J lost 8 bases, V lost 3 bases, and 7 bases had no gene match. The CDR3 here is CASSWKDRGDEQFF. The CDR3, as DNA: TGCGCCAGCAGCTGGAAAGACAGGGGCGATGAGCAGTTCTTC.

This chain connects TRBV5-6 to TRBJ2-7, with D maybe TRBD1 (6 bases). CDR3 length: 15 residues. The germline gives CDR1 SGHDT, CDR2 YYEEEE. The V gene lost 0 bases and the J gene lost 6 bases, with 16 bases spanning the gap. CDR3: CASSLVYGQPVEQYF. In DNA form, the CDR3 reads TGTGCCAGCAGCTTGGTATACGGACAGCCGGTCGAGCAGTACTTC.

The chain joins TRBV6-6 to TRBJ2-3; D remains ambiguous. V was trimmed by 3 bases and J by 3 bases, leaving 16 bases between them. The CDR3 is made up of 16 amino acids. The V gene's germline CDR1 is MNHNY and CDR2 SVGAGI (reference sequence). The CDR3 spells CASSYMGKLGTDTQYF. As DNA, the CDR3 is TGTGCCAGCAGTTATATGGGAAAGTTAGGGACAGATACGCAGTATTTT.

The gene calls are TRBV27 and TRBJ2-1; 12 bases align to TRBD1. The germline V gene has CDR1 MNHEY and CDR2 SMNVEV (reference sequence). There are 18 residues in the CDR3. The junction had 11 bases not matched to a gene; V was cut back by 6 bases and J by 2 bases. The CDR3, as DNA: TGTGCCAGCAGGACCGGGACAGGGGGCCGTAGGACCTACAATGAGCAGTTCTTC. This encodes CASRTGTGGRRTYNEQFF.

This chain joins TRBV10-3 and TRBJ1-5, with D uncertain. The CDR3 is made up of 17 amino acids. The germline V gene has CDR1 ENHRY and CDR2 SYGVKD. V lost 3 bases and J 9 bases, leaving 24 bases between the germline ends. The CDR3 here is CAISDPGIGPRESPQHF. Here the CDR3 DNA reads TGTGCCATCAGTGATCCTGGAATAGGCCCTAGAGAATCGCCCCAGCATTTT.

The rearrangement joins TRBV6-5 to TRBJ2-2, with 7 nucleotides matching TRBD2. V shed 7 bases, J shed 1 base, and the junction held 6 bases outside the gene matches. CDR3 size: 15 residues. Germline V gene sequence: CDR1 MNHEY, CDR2 SVGAGI. The CDR3 nucleotides are TGTGCCAGCATCGGACTAGTTGTGAACACCGGGGAGCTGTTTTTT. Amino acid sequence: CASIGLVVNTGELFF.

This chain connects TRBV29-1 to TRBJ2-1, with unresolved D. The CDR3 consists of 14 residues. Trimming removed 3 bases at V and 6 bases at J, with 15 bases between. The germline V gene has CDR1 SQVTM and CDR2 ANQGSEA. The CDR3 DNA is TGCAGCGTTGAGTCGCCTGAACGACGCAATGAGCAGTTCTTC. Translated: CSVESPERRNEQFF.

V and J are TRBV6-6 and TRBJ2-7, with D possibly TRBD2 on 5 matching bases. In germline, CDR1 is MNHNY, CDR2 SVGAGI (reference sequence). The CDR3 sequence is 14 residues long. Trimming removed 9 bases from V and 0 bases from J, with 15 bases in between. The CDR3 DNA is TGTGCCAGTAAGTTAAGGGAGCCCTCCTACGAGCAGTACTTC. Its translation: CASKLREPSYEQYF.

This chain joins TRBV6-6 and TRBJ1-2, with 10 bases identical to TRBD1. CDR1 and CDR2 (germline): MNHNY, SVGAGI (reference sequence). The CDR3 sequence is 16 residues long. J gave up 6 bases and V 3 bases, and 10 bases lay outside the gene matches. The CDR3 bases are TGTGCCAGCAGTTATCCTCCTTCCGGGACAGGGGATGGCTACACCTTC. It translates to CASSYPPSGTGDGYTF.

The genes are TRBV9 and TRBJ2-5, with 10 bases lining up with TRBD1. Germline CDR1 reads SGDLS; CDR2 reads YYNGEE. The CDR3 totals 16 residues. After removal of 4 bases from V and 1 base from J, the junction contained 7 bases not matched to a gene. The CDR3 region has the DNA TGTGCCAGCAGCCCGCCGACAGGGGGCCTCCAAGAGACCCAGTACTTC. This encodes CASSPPTGGLQETQYF.

The chain is built from TRBV6-2 or TRBV6-3 and TRBJ1-6; no clear D. The CDR3 covers 11 residues. Trimming cost V 4 bases and J 13 bases, with 8 bases left between them. Germline lookup yields CDR1 MNHEY and CDR2 SVGEGT. The CDR3 nucleotides read TGTGCCAGCAGTTTCGGGAGGCCCCTCCACTTT. This encodes CASSFGRPLHF.

The chain carries TRBV7-2 and TRBJ1-2; D is unclear. Trimming removed 3 bases at V and 3 bases at J, with 11 bases between. The CDR3 sequence is 14 residues long. CDR1 and CDR2 from the germline V gene are SGHTA and FQGNSA. The CDR3 here is CASSFTGWDYGYTF. The CDR3 region has the DNA TGTGCCAGCAGCTTTACGGGTTGGGACTATGGCTACACCTTC. The full variable domain, completed using reference TRBV7-2 and TRBJ1-2, is GAGVSQSPSNKVTEKGKDVELRCDPISGHTALYWYRQSLGQGLEFLIYFQGNSAPDKSGLPSDRFSAERTGGSVSTLTIQRTQQEDSAVYLCASSFTGWDYGYTFGSGTRLTVV.

This clone was picked up one time. The junction and the germline gene differ at one end; a read error may be behind it. The CDR3 DNA follows: TGTGCCAGCGAAGGACAAAATAATCGGCCCCAGCATTTT. Translated: CASEGQNNRPQHF. The chain has TRBV6-5 and TRBJ1-5; a possible D gene is TRBD1 (5 bases). Germline V gives CDR1 MNHEY, CDR2 SVGAGI. The CDR3 totals 13 residues.

V and J are TRBV5-6 and TRBJ1-5; D is uncertain. Germline V gene data show CDR1 as SGHDT and CDR2 as YYEEEE. Between the trimmed V and J ends, which lost 0 bases and 5 bases, there was a span of 6 bases. The CDR3 sequence is 13 residues long. CDR3 sequence (DNA): TGTGCCAGCAGCTTGGGTGGCGATCAGCCCCAGCATTTT. This encodes CASSLGGDQPQHF.

V and J are TRBV27 and TRBJ1-1, with 7 bases fitting TRBD1. This CDR3 comprises 15 residues. V lost 1 base and J lost 3; bases outside the gene matches: 5. Germline V gene lookup returns CDR1 MNHEY and CDR2 SMNVEV (reference sequence). The CDR3, as DNA: TGTGCCAGCAGTTTATGGGCAGGGGGGTACACTGAAGCTTTCTTT. Its protein is CASSLWAGGYTEAFF.

The chain combines TRBV9 with TRBJ2-3, with no clear D. V lost 7 bases, J lost 2 bases, and 8 bases lay in between. The CDR3 is 12 amino acids. Germline V gene data show CDR1 as SGDLS and CDR2 as YYNGEE. The CDR3 DNA sequence: TGTGCCAGCTCAAGAACCACAGATACGCAGTATTTT. Protein product: CASSRTTDTQYF.

The chain links TRBV25-1 to TRBJ2-1; D unresolved. V was shortened by 2 bases and J by 6 bases, with 5 bases between the two germline ends. The CDR3 length is 12 residues. The germline CDR1 and CDR2 sequences are MGHDK and SYGVNS. The CDR3 coding sequence is TGTGCCAGCAGTGAAGAGTTCAATGAGCAGTTCTTC. Translation gives CASSEEFNEQFF.

DNA of the CDR3: TGTGCCAGCAGCTTAGGGACAGGGCCCTCACCCCTCCACTTT. This codes for CASSLGTGPSPLHF. The rearrangement links TRBV7-3 to TRBJ1-6; 9 nucleotides agree with TRBD1. The CDR3 runs to 14 residues. V lost 2 bases and J lost 10; bases outside the gene matches: 3. Germline V gene sequence: CDR1 SGHTA, CDR2 FQGTGA.

The chain links TRBV7-2 to TRBJ2-3; D might be TRBD1 (5 bases). Trimming stripped 2 bases from V and 6 bases from J, with 9 bases between. Germline V CDR1 and CDR2: SGHTA, FQGNSA. This CDR3 is 13 amino acids long. CDR3 protein: CASSLNRIDTQYF. For the CDR3, the DNA is TGTGCCAGCAGCTTAAACAGGATTGATACGCAGTATTTT.

The chain couples TRBV6-2 or TRBV6-3 to TRBJ2-5; possibly TRBD1 for D (6 bases). The CDR3 contains 13 residues. CDR1 MNHEY and CDR2 SVGEGT come from the germline V gene. The germline V and J ends were trimmed by 6 bases and 3 bases, with 11 bases remaining between them. CDR3 in amino acids: CASSRDTEETQYF. CDR3 DNA sequence: TGTGCCAGCAGCCGGGACACGGAAGAGACCCAGTACTTC.

The chain couples TRBV6-5 to TRBJ1-3; D is unclear. Germline CDR1 and CDR2: MNHEY and SVGAGI. CDR3 length: 13 amino acids. V was shortened by 6 bases and J by 0 bases, with 6 bases between the two germline ends. The chain's CDR3 is CASSISSGNTIYF. The CDR3 DNA reads TGTGCCAGCAGCATTAGCTCTGGAAACACCATATATTTT.

The rearrangement links TRBV4-1 to TRBJ1-5; D ambiguous. With 1 base removed from V and 6 bases from J, the gap between germline ends came to 13 bases. This CDR3 contains 15 residues. In germline, CDR1 is MGHRA, CDR2 YSYEKL. Here the CDR3 reads CASSQGPLQSQPQHF. CDR3 in DNA: TGCGCCAGCAGCCAAGGCCCCCTACAGAGTCAGCCCCAGCATTTT.

As DNA, the CDR3 is TGCGCCAGCAGAAACACGAACACTGAAGCTTTCTTT. Encoded protein: CASRNTNTEAFF. The chain recombines TRBV5-1 with TRBJ1-1, with D unclear. V shed 5 bases and J shed 1 base, with 6 bases lying between them. The germline gives CDR1 SGHRS, CDR2 YFSETQ. CDR3 size: 12 residues.

V and J are TRBV19 and TRBJ1-1, with TRBD1 matching 7 bases. The CDR3 consists of 12 residues. The germline V gene has CDR1 LNHDA and CDR2 SQIVND (reference sequence). J lost 1 base, V lost 9 bases, and 2 bases had no gene match. This CDR3 is CARGTENTEAFF. The CDR3 coding sequence is TGTGCCAGGGGGACAGAGAACACTGAAGCTTTCTTT.

V is TRBV15 and J is TRBJ1-5, with 8 bases aligning to TRBD1. V lost 5 bases, J lost 8 bases, and 5 bases stayed unmatched. CDR3 length: 13 residues. Germline lookup yields CDR1 LNHNV and CDR2 YYDKDF (reference sequence). The CDR3 DNA follows: TGTGCCACCAGCCTGATGACAGGGGAGCCCCAGCATTTT. Residues: CATSLMTGEPQHF.

This rearrangement joins TRBV10-3 to TRBJ2-7, with 7 bases fitting TRBD1. Germline loops: CDR1 ENHRY, CDR2 SYGVKD. V lost 5 bases and J lost 5; bases outside the gene matches: 6. This CDR3 has 13 amino acids. The CDR3 region is CAISIGQAHEQYF. The DNA of the CDR3 is TGTGCCATCAGTATCGGACAGGCTCACGAGCAGTACTTC.

This clone was picked up one time. The chain uses TRBV5-6 and TRBJ1-1; D is unresolved. CDR3 length equals 16 residues. Germline CDR1 is SGHDT and CDR2 is YYEEEE. Trimming stripped 4 bases from V and 3 bases from J, with 19 bases between. The CDR3 DNA follows: TGTGCCAGCAGCACCTTCCAATCTCACCCAGACACTGAAGCTTTCTTT. Encoded protein: CASSTFQSHPDTEAFF.